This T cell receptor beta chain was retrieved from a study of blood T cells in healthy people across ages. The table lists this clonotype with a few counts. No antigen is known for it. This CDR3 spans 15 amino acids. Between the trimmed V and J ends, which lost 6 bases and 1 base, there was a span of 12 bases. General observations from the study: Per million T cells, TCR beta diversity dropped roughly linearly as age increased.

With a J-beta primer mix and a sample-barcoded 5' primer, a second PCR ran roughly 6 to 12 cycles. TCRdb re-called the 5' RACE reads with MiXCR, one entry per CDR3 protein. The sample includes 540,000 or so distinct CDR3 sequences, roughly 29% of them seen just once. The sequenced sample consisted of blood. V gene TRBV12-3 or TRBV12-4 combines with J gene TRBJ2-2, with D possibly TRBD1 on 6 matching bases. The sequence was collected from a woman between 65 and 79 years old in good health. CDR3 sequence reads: CASRQGHLNTGELFF. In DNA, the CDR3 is TGTGCCAGCAGGCAGGGACACCTGAACACCGGGGAGCTGTTTTTT.